This is a list of T cell receptor beta chains from one sample in a study of shared clonotypes between healthy human individuals. Profiled with immunoSEQ multiplex PCR; TCRdb holds only in-frame clones, not every one. The sample includes 2,500,000 or so clones, more than 80% of them seen just once. Input material: naive CD4+ T cells sorted from blood. These receptors came from a man between 18 and 35 years old in good health. The CDR3 runs from the conserved cysteine through the conserved F or W. Fields, in order: clone size, D gene, V gene, J gene, CDR3 protein, CDR3 DNA. D genes are given only for firm matches. Clone size, where shown, is once, few, many, or a class for clones that have expanded.

abundance: once
d_gene: NA
v_gene: TRBV9
j_gene: TRBJ1-4
CDR3aa: CASSVGSTPNEKLFF
CDR3nt: TGTGCCAGCAGCGTTGGCTCGACTCCTAATGAAAAACTGTTTTTT

abundance: NA
d_gene: NA
v_gene: TRBV28
j_gene: TRBJ1-3
CDR3aa: CASSSTGRRGNTIYF
CDR3nt: TGTGCCAGCAGTTCAACAGGGCGTCGGGGAAACACCATATATTTT

abundance: NA
d_gene: TRBD1
v_gene: TRBV7-9
j_gene: TRBJ2-2
CDR3aa: CASSYPYGTGGAGELFF
CDR3nt: TGTGCCAGCAGCTACCCCTACGGGACAGGGGGAGCCGGGGAGCTGTTTTTT

abundance: NA
d_gene: NA
v_gene: TRBV10-2
j_gene: TRBJ1-1
CDR3aa: CASGRANTEAFF
CDR3nt: TGCGCCAGCGGTCGGGCGAACACTGAAGCTTTCTTT

abundance: NA
d_gene: TRBD1
v_gene: TRBV2
j_gene: TRBJ2-5
CDR3aa: CASRGQNQETQYF
CDR3nt: TGTGCCAGCAGGGGACAGAACCAAGAGACCCAGTACTTC

abundance: NA
d_gene: NA
v_gene: TRBV7-8
j_gene: TRBJ2-3
CDR3aa: CASSLGGTLDTQYF
CDR3nt: TGTGCCAGCAGCTTAGGCGGGACGTTGGATACGCAGTATTTT

abundance: NA
d_gene: NA
v_gene: TRBV11-2
j_gene: TRBJ1-1
CDR3aa: CASSSFSGRMNTEAFF
CDR3nt: TGTGCCAGCAGCTCTTTTTCGGGCAGGATGAACACTGAAGCTTTCTTT

abundance: NA
d_gene: NA
v_gene: TRBV5-4
j_gene: TRBJ2-7
CDR3aa: CASSQGLSSFEQYF
CDR3nt: TGTGCCAGCAGCCAGGGGCTGTCGAGTTTCGAGCAGTACTTC

abundance: NA
d_gene: NA
v_gene: TRBV7-3
j_gene: TRBJ1-1
CDR3aa: CASSLIGQGEAFF
CDR3nt: TGTGCCAGCAGCTTAATTGGGCAGGGCGAAGCTTTCTTT

abundance: once
d_gene: NA
v_gene: TRBV5-3
j_gene: TRBJ2-7
CDR3aa: CARSLSVGTSFSYEQYF
CDR3nt: TGTGCCAGAAGCCTTAGTGTCGGGACATCTTTCTCCTACGAGCAGTACTTC

abundance: NA
d_gene: NA
v_gene: TRBV7-9
j_gene: TRBJ1-1
CDR3aa: CASSNFLGGTEAFF
CDR3nt: TGTGCCAGCAGCAATTTCCTCGGGGGCACTGAAGCTTTCTTT

abundance: NA
d_gene: NA
v_gene: TRBV5-1
j_gene: TRBJ2-3
CDR3aa: CASRSTDRTDTQYF
CDR3nt: TGCGCCAGCAGGTCCACCGATCGAACAGATACGCAGTATTTT

abundance: once
d_gene: NA
v_gene: TRBV5-4
j_gene: TRBJ1-4
CDR3aa: CASTGGVGEKLFF
CDR3nt: TGTGCCAGCACCGGTGGGGTTGGGGAAAAACTGTTTTTT

abundance: NA
d_gene: NA
v_gene: TRBV10-1
j_gene: TRBJ1-1
CDR3aa: CASSESSGNTEAFF
CDR3nt: TGCGCCAGCAGTGAGTCGTCCGGGAACACTGAAGCTTTCTTT

abundance: once
d_gene: TRBD1
v_gene: TRBV5-5
j_gene: TRBJ1-6
CDR3aa: CASSWDRAISPLHF
CDR3nt: TGTGCCAGCAGCTGGGACAGGGCTATTTCACCCCTCCACTTT

abundance: once
d_gene: NA
v_gene: TRBV4-2
j_gene: TRBJ2-3
CDR3aa: CASSQVASGVTDTQYF
CDR3nt: TGTGCCAGCAGCCAAGTGGCATCCGGGGTCACAGATACGCAGTATTTT

abundance: few
d_gene: TRBD1
v_gene: TRBV7-9
j_gene: TRBJ1-1
CDR3aa: CASSLDGQGSTEAFF
CDR3nt: TGTGCCAGCAGCTTAGATGGACAGGGGAGCACTGAAGCTTTCTTT

abundance: NA
d_gene: NA
v_gene: TRBV5-1
j_gene: TRBJ2-3
CDR3aa: CASSLPSDTQYF
CDR3nt: TGCGCCAGCAGCCTGCCCTCGGATACGCAGTATTTT

abundance: NA
d_gene: NA
v_gene: TRBV30
j_gene: TRBJ2-5
CDR3aa: CAWSGTRKTQYF
CDR3nt: TGTGCCTGGAGTGGGACTCGAAAGACCCAGTACTTC

abundance: NA
d_gene: TRBD1
v_gene: TRBV6-6
j_gene: TRBJ2-7
CDR3aa: CASKLPGQGGPGEQYF
CDR3nt: TGTGCCAGCAAACTACCGGGACAGGGGGGCCCAGGCGAGCAGTACTTC

abundance: NA
d_gene: NA
v_gene: TRBV11-2
j_gene: TRBJ2-7
CDR3aa: CASSPRGTEHYEQYF
CDR3nt: TGTGCCAGCAGCCCTAGAGGTACTGAACACTACGAGCAGTACTTC

abundance: NA
d_gene: TRBD2
v_gene: TRBV19
j_gene: TRBJ2-2
CDR3aa: CASSRHTSGSTGELFF
CDR3nt: TGTGCCAGTAGTAGACATACTAGCGGGAGCACCGGGGAGCTGTTTTTT

abundance: NA
d_gene: NA
v_gene: TRBV6-1
j_gene: TRBJ1-2
CDR3aa: CASSEALVQPNGYTF
CDR3nt: TGTGCCAGCAGTGAAGCTCTTGTTCAACCGAATGGCTACACCTTC

abundance: NA
d_gene: TRBD1
v_gene: TRBV28
j_gene: TRBJ1-1
CDR3aa: CASTRGGIAEAFF
CDR3nt: TGTGCCAGCACCAGGGGGGGGATCGCTGAAGCTTTCTTT

abundance: NA
d_gene: TRBD1
v_gene: TRBV12-5
j_gene: TRBJ2-7
CDR3aa: CASGPSGTGAYEQYF
CDR3nt: TGTGCTAGTGGTCCCTCCGGGACAGGCGCCTACGAGCAGTACTTC

abundance: NA
d_gene: NA
v_gene: TRBV7-2
j_gene: TRBJ1-2
CDR3aa: CASSLGPAGYGYTF
CDR3nt: TGTGCCAGCAGCCTCGGTCCCGCGGGCTATGGCTACACCTTC

abundance: NA
d_gene: NA
v_gene: TRBV6-6
j_gene: TRBJ1-4
CDR3aa: CASSWTATNEKLFF
CDR3nt: TGTGCCAGCAGTTGGACAGCAACTAATGAAAAACTGTTTTTT

abundance: NA
d_gene: TRBD2
v_gene: TRBV6-6
j_gene: TRBJ2-7
CDR3aa: CASSPPGGYEQYF
CDR3nt: TGTGCCAGCAGCCCCCCGGGAGGGTACGAGCAGTACTTC

abundance: NA
d_gene: NA
v_gene: TRBV6-5
j_gene: TRBJ2-1
CDR3aa: CASSYSRGYNEQFF
CDR3nt: TGTGCCAGCAGTTACTCTCGAGGGTACAATGAGCAGTTCTTC

abundance: NA
d_gene: NA
v_gene: TRBV6-6
j_gene: TRBJ2-7
CDR3aa: CASSSPGYEQYF
CDR3nt: TGTGCCAGCAGTTCCCCCGGGTACGAGCAGTACTTC

abundance: NA
d_gene: NA
v_gene: TRBV11-2
j_gene: TRBJ2-2
CDR3aa: CASSLAGYVGELFF
CDR3nt: TGTGCCAGCAGCTTAGCGGGTTATGTCGGGGAGCTGTTTTTT

abundance: NA
d_gene: NA
v_gene: TRBV5-1
j_gene: TRBJ1-6
CDR3aa: CASAPESSYNSPLHF
CDR3nt: TGCGCCAGCGCCCCAGAGAGCTCCTATAATTCACCCCTCCACTTT